A selection of T cell receptor beta chains follows, all from one sample in a study of blood T cell repertoires in COVID-19. The data were produced by immunoSEQ multiplex PCR, yet TCRdb's version contains in-frame clones alone and is incomplete. The sample comprises about 300,000 clones, 70% to 90% of which are singletons, and roughly 6.5% rests with the top ten. The sequenced sample was peripheral blood. Every receptor here comes from a man aged 18 to 29 who had recovered from COVID-19. The CDR3 runs from the conserved cysteine through the conserved F or W. The D gene is left open where the match is weak. Where a row states a size, it is once, few, many or the class of an expanded clone; other rows omit it.

clone_size	d_call	j_call	v_call	cdr3_nt	cdr3_aa
-	TRBD1	TRBJ1-1	TRBV19	TGTGCCAGTAGTCACGGGACAGGGCGATCGGTTGAAGCTTTCTTT	CASSHGTGRSVEAFF
-	-	TRBJ1-6	TRBV7-9	TGTGCCAGCAGCTTACAGTTTCAGGGTTCCCTCCACTTT	CASSLQFQGSLHF
-	-	TRBJ2-5	TRBV18	TGTGCCAGCTCACTCGGAGAGGCGGGATGGGAGACCCAGTACTTC	CASSLGEAGWETQYF
-	-	TRBJ2-7	TRBV2	TGTGCCAGCAGTGAAGTGGGAGGCTACGAGCAGTACTTC	CASSEVGGYEQYF
-	-	TRBJ2-3	TRBV5-1	TGCGCCAGCAGTTCTAGGACTTCTAGCACAGATACGCAGTATTTT	CASSSRTSSTDTQYF
once	TRBD1	TRBJ1-1	TRBV6-6	TGTGCCAGCAGCCGACAGGGGTACACTGAAGCTTTCTTT	CASSRQGYTEAFF
-	-	TRBJ2-5	TRBV11-2	TGTGCCAGCAGCTTCGTCCAAGAGACCCAGTACTTC	CASSFVQETQYF
-	-	TRBJ1-1	TRBV29-1	TGCAGCGGCGCACAGGGTCCCGACACTGAAGCTTTCTTT	CSGAQGPDTEAFF
few	TRBD1	TRBJ2-7	TRBV2	TGTGCCAGCACCTCCGGGACAGGAGACTACGAGCAGTACTTC	CASTSGTGDYEQYF
-	-	TRBJ1-2	TRBV10-2	TGCGCCAGCAGTGAAGACCCAGGGTGGCGGTCGGGCTACACCTTC	CASSEDPGWRSGYTF
-	TRBD1	TRBJ1-2	TRBV11-2	TGTGCCAGCAGCTCTCGACAGGGTTACTATGGCTACACCTTC	CASSSRQGYYGYTF
-	-	TRBJ2-7	TRBV12-3/TRBV12-4	TGTGCCAGCAGTTTCAGCGTCTACGAGCAGTACTTC	CASSFSVYEQYF
-	TRBD1	TRBJ1-2	TRBV7-2	TGTGCCAGCAGCTTAGCCCTCGGGACAGGGGTTGGCTACACCTTC	CASSLALGTGVGYTF
-	TRBD2	TRBJ2-1	TRBV7-9	TGTGCCAGCAGTGGTCATGTCGGGAGGGCGAATGAGCAGTTCTTC	CASSGHVGRANEQFF
-	TRBD1	TRBJ2-2	TRBV5-6	TGTGCCAGCAGCTTGGTACAGGGGGCCGGGGAGCTGTTTTTT	CASSLVQGAGELFF
-	TRBD1	TRBJ2-3	TRBV10-1	TGCGCCAGCAGGCAACAGGGGGCAGAACGCACAGATACGCAGTATTTT	CASRQQGAERTDTQYF
-	-	TRBJ2-5	TRBV5-8	TGTGCCAGCAGCACAGGTAGGGGAGAGACCCAGTACTTC	CASSTGRGETQYF
-	-	TRBJ1-5	TRBV4-3	TGCGCCAGCAGCCAAGTTTTAGGACACCATAGCAATCAGCCCCAGCATTTT	CASSQVLGHHSNQPQHF
-	TRBD1	TRBJ1-2	TRBV6-1	TGTGCCAGCAGTGAAGCCTTGGACAGGGTATATGGCTACACCTTC	CASSEALDRVYGYTF
-	TRBD1	TRBJ2-7	TRBV5-8	TGTGCCAGCAGCTTGAGGACAGGGGTTTTGGACTACGAGCAGTACTTC	CASSLRTGVLDYEQYF
-	-	TRBJ2-5	TRBV11-3	TGTGCCAGCAGCTTAGACGGGGGGACCCAGTACTTC	CASSLDGGTQYF
-	TRBD2	TRBJ2-2	TRBV5-1	TGCGCCAGCAGCTTCGGACTAGCGGGAGGGCCGGGCACCGGGGAGCTGTTTTTT	CASSFGLAGGPGTGELFF
-	TRBD2	TRBJ2-7	TRBV2	TGTGCCAGCAGTTACGCTAGCGGAGCCTACGAGCAGTACTTC	CASSYASGAYEQYF
-	TRBD1	TRBJ1-1	TRBV9	TGTGCCAGCAGCGTAGTCCAACAGGGGACAACCCGGAACACTGAAGCTTTCTTT	CASSVVQQGTTRNTEAFF
-	TRBD1	TRBJ2-4	TRBV3-1/TRBV3-2	TGTGCCAGCAGCGACAGGGAATTGACCAAAAACATTCAGTACTTC	CASSDRELTKNIQYF
-	-	TRBJ2-3	TRBV6-6	TGTGCCAGCAGGGCGACTCCGGCGGCAGATACGCAGTATTTT	CASRATPAADTQYF
-	-	TRBJ1-3	TRBV15	TGTGCCACCAGCAGAACAAGGACGGGATCCTCTGGAAACACCATATATTTT	CATSRTRTGSSGNTIYF
-	-	TRBJ2-7	TRBV7-9	TGTGCCAGCAGTGAGGACCGGTCGGGGGAGCAGTACTTC	CASSEDRSGEQYF
once	-	TRBJ1-2	TRBV5-4	TGTGCCAGCACAAACGGGGGGGACGATAACTATGGCTACACCTTC	CASTNGGDDNYGYTF
-	-	TRBJ1-1	TRBV2	TGTGCCAGCAGTGACTTTATGAACACTGAAGCTTTCTTT	CASSDFMNTEAFF
-	TRBD1	TRBJ1-1	TRBV5-1	TGCGCCAGCAGCACGGGACAGGCGAACACTGAAGCTTTCTTT	CASSTGQANTEAFF
-	-	TRBJ2-2	TRBV24-1	TGTGCCACCATACTCCGACTCGCCGGGGAGCTGTTTTTT	CATILRLAGELFF
-	-	TRBJ1-5	TRBV15	TGTGCCACCAGCAGAGAGGGAGGTCAGCCCCAGCATTTT	CATSREGGQPQHF
-	-	TRBJ1-1	TRBV7-9	TGTGCCAGCAGCTCGGACAGAAACACTGAAGCTTTCTTT	CASSSDRNTEAFF
-	-	TRBJ2-7	TRBV25-1	TGTGCCAGCAGGGCGGAGGGTCGCTACGAGCAGTACTTC	CASRAEGRYEQYF
-	-	TRBJ2-7	TRBV29-1	TGCAGCGTTGAAGGGGACTGGCCCTACGAGCAGTACTTC	CSVEGDWPYEQYF
-	-	TRBJ2-3	TRBV6-5	TGTGCCAGCAGCCGACGGGAGAGGGCAGATACGCAGTATTTT	CASSRRERADTQYF
-	-	TRBJ1-2	TRBV11-2	TGTGCCAGCAGCTTTCAAACCGGGACTGTAGGGCTTCCTAACTATGGCTACACCTTC	CASSFQTGTVGLPNYGYTF
-	TRBD1	TRBJ1-1	TRBV2	TGTGCCAGCATTGGACAGGGGGCTGAAGCTTTCTTT	CASIGQGAEAFF
-	-	TRBJ2-3	TRBV24-1	TGTGCCACCAGTGACCCTCGAAGTCGGACAGGCACAGATACGCAGTATTTT	CATSDPRSRTGTDTQYF